This entry lists 15 T cell receptor beta chains sequenced from one sample in a study of blood T cell repertoires in COVID-19. Sequenced by immunoSEQ multiplex PCR; TCRdb stores in-frame clones only, minus some. The table includes 250,000 to 400,000 clones, about 90% detected once. What was sequenced was PBMCs or T cells enriched from blood (not recorded which). All receptors come from a woman aged 25 to 39 who had recovered from COVID-19.

The chain has TRBV30 and TRBJ1-5; the D gene is possibly TRBD1 (6 bases). V lost 4 bases and J lost 2, with 12 bases in between. Germline CDR1 reads GTSNPN; CDR2 reads SVGIG (reference sequence). The CDR3 is 14 residues long. The CDR3: CAWTTGFGNQPQHF. DNA for the CDR3: TGTGCCTGGACCACAGGGTTCGGCAATCAGCCCCAGCATTTT.

This clone has just a few counts. The chain links TRBV6-5 to TRBJ2-7; 7 nucleotides match TRBD1. The CDR3 is 15 residues long. V shed 6 bases and J 2 bases; nucleotides not matched to a gene: 10. The germline V gene encodes CDR1 MNHEY and CDR2 SVGAGI. The DNA of the CDR3 is TGTGCCAGCAGAATACAGGGGTCCTTAACCTACGAGCAGTACTTC. Translated: CASRIQGSLTYEQYF.

The J gene is TRBJ2-5, the V gene TRBV6-5; TRBD2 matches at 7 bases. The CDR3 spans 13 residues. From germline, CDR1 is MNHEY and CDR2 SVGAGI. The trim removed 4 bases at V and 4 bases at J, leaving 3 bases unmatched. In DNA, the CDR3 is TGTGCCAGCAGTTGGGGGGGATTAGAGACCCAGTACTTC. This gives the protein CASSWGGLETQYF.

This sequence joins TRBV12-3 or TRBV12-4 and TRBJ2-5; 7 nucleotides match TRBD1. The CDR3 length is 13 residues. V shed 6 bases, J shed 5 bases, and the junction held 6 bases outside the gene matches. CDR3 bases: TGTGCCAGCAGGAATACAGGGGTCGAGACCCAGTACTTC. This encodes CASRNTGVETQYF.

This chain links TRBV7-9 with TRBJ1-4, with TRBD1 matching 8 bases. With V trimmed by 5 bases and J by 5 bases, 4 bases remained unmatched. The CDR3 is made up of 14 amino acids. Germline V lookup: CDR1 SEHNR, CDR2 FQNEAQ (reference sequence). CDR3 DNA sequence: TGTGCCAGCAGCCTGGGACAGGACAATGAAAAACTGTTTTTT. It yields the protein CASSLGQDNEKLFF.

The table lists this clone with a few counts. V and J are TRBV25-1 and TRBJ1-5; 7 bases agree with TRBD1. V trimming: 4 bases; J trimming: 4 bases; junction bases outside the gene matches: 1. Per germline, CDR1 MGHDK and CDR2 SYGVNS. The CDR3 has 13 residues. This chain's CDR3 is CASSGGQNQPQHF. The CDR3 DNA reads TGTGCCAGCAGTGGGGGACAGAATCAGCCCCAGCATTTT. Full variable domain (rest looked up from reference TRBV25-1 and TRBJ1-5): EADIYQTPRYLVIGTGKKITLECSQTMGHDKMYWYQQDPGMELHLIHYSYGVNSTEKGDLSSESTVSRIRTEHFPLTLESARPSHTSQYLCASSGGQNQPQHFGDGTRLSIL.

The gene calls are TRBV3-1 (or the pseudogene TRBV3-2) and TRBJ1-2, with a weak D call TRBD1 (6 bases). The CDR3 sequence is 13 residues long. Looked up from germline, CDR1 is LGHDT and CDR2 is YNNKEL (reference sequence). V lost 6 bases and J lost 4, with 12 bases in between. The CDR3 nucleotides are TGTGCCAGCAGTCCCCACAGGGCCTATGGCTACACCTTC. It specifies CASSPHRAYGYTF.

This chain connects TRBV5-8 to TRBJ1-1, with 8 bases that match TRBD1. CDR3 length equals 16 residues. Germline V gene sequence: CDR1 SGHTS, CDR2 YDEGEE. Trimming at V came to 4 bases and at J to 4 bases, leaving 12 bases not matched to a gene. The CDR3 protein is CASSLDRGLAFTEAFF. In nucleotides, the CDR3 is TGTGCCAGCAGCCTCGACAGGGGACTTGCGTTCACTGAAGCTTTCTTT.

The rearrangement links TRBV10-3 to TRBJ2-6; TRBD1 is a possible D gene (5 bases). The CDR3 consists of 16 residues. Germline values: CDR1 ENHRY, CDR2 SYGVKD. V shed 5 bases and J shed 2 bases, with 13 bases lying between them. CDR3 sequence reads: CAISPGQGAGANVLTF. The CDR3 DNA reads TGTGCCATCAGTCCCGGTCAGGGTGCTGGGGCCAACGTCCTGACTTTC.

The chain is built from TRBV7-9 and TRBJ2-5, with D possibly TRBD2 on 7 matching bases. Germline CDR1 and CDR2: SEHNR and FQNEAQ (reference sequence). The V gene lost 5 bases and the J gene lost 5 bases, with 18 bases spanning the gap. CDR3 size: 15 residues. DNA of the CDR3: TGTGCCAGCAGCCCTGACGGGGGGCGTCGGGAGACCCAGTACTTC. Its protein product is CASSPDGGRRETQYF.

The V and J genes are TRBV6-6 and TRBJ1-3, with D perhaps TRBD1 (6 bases). Between the trimmed V and J ends, which lost 3 bases and 2 bases, there was a span of 8 bases. The CDR3 is 14 amino acids. In germline, CDR1 is MNHNY, CDR2 SVGAGI (reference sequence). CDR3 region: CASSYTGTGNTIYF. CDR3 in DNA: TGTGCCAGCAGTTATACAGGGACTGGAAACACCATATATTTT.

This chain joins TRBV28 and TRBJ2-1, with D possibly matching TRBD1 (5 bases). Trimming removed 1 base at V and 8 bases at J, with 9 bases between. Germline V gives CDR1 MDHEN, CDR2 SYDVKM. There are 13 residues in the CDR3. The CDR3 region is CASSLSPGHEQFF. In DNA form, the CDR3 reads TGTGCCAGCAGTTTATCGCCAGGGCATGAGCAGTTCTTC.

This clone occurred a few times. This chain links TRBV6-1 with TRBJ2-2, with unresolved D. In germline, CDR1 is MNHNS, CDR2 SASEGT. The CDR3 spans 13 residues. Trimming shortened V by 3 bases and J by 5 bases, and 7 bases separated the two germline ends. The CDR3 nucleotides read TGTGCCAGCAGTGAGGCCTTTACCGGGGAGCTGTTTTTT. It specifies CASSEAFTGELFF.

The gene calls are TRBV7-9 and TRBJ1-1; a weak D match, TRBD1 (6 bases). Germline V gene data show CDR1 as SEHNR and CDR2 as FQNEAQ (reference sequence). The CDR3 length is 17 residues. V dropped 6 bases and J dropped 9 bases, with 29 bases sitting between them. This CDR3 is CASRLPQGSPDSRKAFF. DNA for the CDR3: TGTGCCAGCAGGTTACCCCAGGGCTCCCCGGACAGTCGGAAAGCTTTCTTT.

This sequence joins TRBV28 and TRBJ1-4; TRBD1 aligns across 7 bases. V shed 6 bases, J shed 8 bases, and the junction held 15 bases outside the gene matches. Per the germline V gene, CDR1 is MDHEN and CDR2 is SYDVKM. This CDR3 contains 16 residues. DNA of the CDR3: TGTGCCAGCAGGTCTGGGTTGAGGGGGCCGGAAGAAAAACTGTTTTTT. Its translation: CASRSGLRGPEEKLFF.